The sequence of this T cell receptor (beta chain) was determined in a study of blood T cell repertoires in COVID-19 (dated by TCRdb to 2020 to 2022). For context, the study as a whole: Samples covering the acute and convalescent phases of COVID-19 were provided by collaborators in the United States, Italy and Spain. Where HLA class I and class II types were available, the types were taken from metadata supplied by the sample provider, not from assay-based typing. Samples were obtained from the ongoing ImmuneRACE study (first 160 participants) and from about 1,300 subjects provided by 6 global collaborators. Deeply sampled blood TCRbeta repertoires from subjects exposed to, actively infected with, or recovered from COVID-19 were included in the dataset. A de-identified subject ID, COVID-19 status, age in years and sex were almost always included in the sample metadata. The repertoires were released in a freely available public database intended as a resource for research on the immune response to SARS-CoV-2. The material from the prospective study consisted of cDNA or gDNA derived from T cells, B-cell-depleted T cells, or PBMCs.

The investigation overall reported the following: How much clinical and demographic metadata was included differed by source and by participant, and the metadata was provided uncurated.

TCRbeta CDR3 regions were amplified from genomic DNA using the immunoSEQ Assay, a bias-controlled multiplex PCR. Per the original workflow: Nucleated cell counts per sample were estimated from amplification of reference gene primers within the assay. Sequence reads were collapsed and filtered to measure the absolute abundance of every unique TCRbeta CDR3 rearrangement. For each sample, productive Simpson clonality was calculated as the square root of Simpson's diversity index over productive rearrangements. Drawn from immuneACCESS, this table holds only the in-frame rearrangements with V and J called that TCRdb kept. Clones are partly lost; checked studies trace under half to an unresolved V gene and leave the rest unexplained. V, J and clone size reflect that table, while D and trimming were determined from the DNA. The sample table lists about 150,000 clones, 80% to 90% of them with a count of one. The ten largest clones add up to 2.5% to 3% of the sample.

This clone was recorded only once. Its antigen has not been determined. Within one base of it there is no much larger clone, and no base qualities were kept. Whole blood was collected in K2EDTA tubes by collaborating institutions according to the institutions' own protocols. For TCRbeta analysis, collaborators shipped samples as frozen whole blood, isolated PBMCs, or DNA extracted from either of those sample types. Relative to germline, V is missing 6 bases and J is missing 5 bases, with 7 bases of the junction outside any gene match. Measured from the cysteine to the phenylalanine, the CDR3 is 14 residues long. Left in the record is the CDR3 DNA by itself, 42 bases read in frame from the first base. CDR1 ENHRY and CDR2 SYGVKD are derived from the germline V gene.

Sequenced sample: peripheral blood. In this chain, TRBV10-3 is recombined with TRBJ2-7, and TRBD1 matches 10 of the central bases. The source is a man aged 55-75 years with active or convalescent COVID-19. The CDR3 sequence is CAIRETGGIDEQYF. Here is the DNA: TGTGCCATCAGGGAGACAGGGGGCATCGACGAGCAGTACTTC.